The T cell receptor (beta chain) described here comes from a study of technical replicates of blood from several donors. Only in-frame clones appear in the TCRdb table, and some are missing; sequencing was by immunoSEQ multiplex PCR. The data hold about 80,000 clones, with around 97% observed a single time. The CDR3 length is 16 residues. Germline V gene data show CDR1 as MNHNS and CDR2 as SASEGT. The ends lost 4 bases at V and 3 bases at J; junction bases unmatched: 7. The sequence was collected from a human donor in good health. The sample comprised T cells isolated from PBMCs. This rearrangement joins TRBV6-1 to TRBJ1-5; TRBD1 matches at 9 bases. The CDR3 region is CASSVGGTGNNQPQHF. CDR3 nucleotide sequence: TGTGCCAGCAGTGTTGGGGGGACAGGGAACAATCAGCCCCAGCATTTT.